The present entry profiles one TCR beta chain with its context. This sample is drawn from a study of blood T cell repertoires in COVID-19. As originally analysed: It was from reference gene primer amplification that nucleated cell counts were estimated. Repertoires were generated with immunoSEQ multiplex PCR, while TCRdb's copy carries only in-frame clones and drops some. V and J calls and clone size follow that table, whereas D and trimming were derived from the DNA. Among more than 95,000 clones listed, about 90% were seen once. J lost 7 bases, V lost 2 bases, and 9 bases had no gene match. Germline assignment: CDR1 KGHDR and CDR2 SFDVKD. This CDR3 has 16 residues.

The receptor's source is a man aged 45-60 years with COVID-19, enrolled during active disease. The V gene is TRBV24-1, the J gene TRBJ2-2; 7 bases align to TRBD2. Sequences were obtained from peripheral blood. The DNA for the CDR3 is TGTGCCACCAGTGATTCCTCCAGCGGGATATACGGGGAGCTGTTTTTT. Its translation is CATSDSSSGIYGELFF.